One TCR beta chain is described in this entry. Germline trimming cut 1 base from V and 5 bases from J; bases unmatched to any gene: 3. This CDR3 is built from 16 residues. Germline V gives CDR1 SGHNT, CDR2 YYREEE (reference sequence). These data belong to a study of cytomegalovirus exposure and HLA in healthy donors. Profiling relied on immunoSEQ multiplex PCR, and the TCRdb table lists in-frame clones only, not all of them. Among 100,000 or so clones listed, around 87% were seen once. The sequenced sample was PBMCs. J is TRBJ2-3 and V is TRBV5-4; TRBD2 agrees at 14 bases. The sequence was obtained from a woman aged 18-35 years in good health and CMV-seropositive. The CDR3 coding sequence is TGTGCCAGCAGCTTGCCCGGGACTAGCGGGAGAGATACGCAGTATTTT. Translating it yields CASSLPGTSGRDTQYF.